The rows below give T cell receptor beta chains drawn from one sample of a study of cytomegalovirus exposure and HLA in healthy donors. The data were produced by immunoSEQ multiplex PCR, yet TCRdb's version contains in-frame clones alone and is incomplete. The data show approximately 270,000 clones, with about 90% seen just once and 12% held by the top ten. Sequencing was performed on PBMCs. These receptors were obtained from a man between 18 and 29 years old in good health and CMV-seropositive. Both conserved end residues are part of each CDR3. The order of the fields is D gene, clone size, V gene, J gene, CDR3 protein, CDR3 DNA. The D gene is left open where the match is weak. A clone size is listed for some rows: how often the clone was seen (once, few, many), or a class if it is expanded.

>.|.|TRBV4-3|TRBJ1-5
CASSQDTTHQPQHF
TGCGCCAGCAGCCAAGACACTACCCATCAGCCCCAGCATTTT
>.|.|TRBV6-1|TRBJ1-1
CASSPGWTEAFF
TGTGCCAGCAGTCCGGGGTGGACTGAAGCTTTCTTT
>.|once|TRBV5-1|TRBJ2-1
CASSLNRGDYNEQFF
TGCGCCAGCAGCTTGAACCGGGGAGACTACAATGAGCAGTTCTTC
>.|.|TRBV5-1|TRBJ2-5
CASSVGSFGLGQETQYF
TGCGCCAGCAGTGTGGGATCCTTTGGCTTGGGACAAGAGACCCAGTACTTC
>TRBD1|.|TRBV27|TRBJ1-2
CASSDTGQGLYGYTF
TGTGCCAGCAGTGATACGGGACAGGGGCTGTATGGCTACACCTTC
>TRBD1|.|TRBV4-1|TRBJ1-4
CASSPRPRGVNEKLFF
TGCGCCAGCAGCCCTCGACCCAGGGGGGTTAATGAAAAACTGTTTTTT
>.|.|TRBV6-5|TRBJ2-3
CASSRSGRSTDTQYF
TGTGCCAGCAGCCGCTCGGGGAGAAGCACAGATACGCAGTATTTT
>TRBD1|.|TRBV9|TRBJ2-5
CASSESRGRETQYF
TGTGCCAGCAGCGAATCAAGGGGGCGGGAGACCCAGTACTTC
>.|.|TRBV30|TRBJ1-1
CAWSVGNTEAFF
TGTGCCTGGAGTGTTGGGAACACTGAAGCTTTCTTT
>TRBD1|.|TRBV29-1|TRBJ1-4
CSVEWTGAATNEKLFF
TGCAGCGTTGAGTGGACAGGGGCTGCAACTAATGAAAAACTGTTTTTT
>.|once|TRBV6-6|TRBJ2-1
CASSFTGTRNEQFF
TGTGCCAGCAGTTTTACCGGGACACGGAATGAGCAGTTCTTC
>.|.|TRBV27|TRBJ2-1
CASTTNERGRASGFEQFF
TGTGCCAGCACGACGAATGAGAGGGGGAGGGCCTCCGGTTTTGAGCAGTTCTTC
>.|.|TRBV5-1|TRBJ2-3
CASSFRATSTDTQYF
TGCGCCAGCAGCTTCAGGGCCACTAGCACAGATACGCAGTATTTT
>.|.|TRBV30|TRBJ1-2
CAWSKQVPRQGYTF
TGTGCCTGGAGTAAACAGGTCCCACGACAAGGCTACACCTTC
>.|.|TRBV29-1|TRBJ1-1
CSVDFPGRESPFF
TGCAGCGTTGATTTTCCGGGCAGGGAAAGCCCTTTCTTT
>TRBD1|.|TRBV19|TRBJ1-5
CATGQGRSNQPQHF
TGTGCCACCGGACAGGGTAGAAGCAATCAGCCCCAGCATTTT
>.|.|TRBV27|TRBJ2-2
CASRLTGTGELFF
TGTGCCAGCAGGCTAACTGGCACCGGGGAGCTGTTTTTT
>.|.|TRBV7-9|TRBJ1-2
CASSWVGREGGYTF
TGTGCCAGCAGCTGGGTGGGGCGAGAAGGAGGCTACACCTTC
>.|.|TRBV5-1|TRBJ2-5
CASSWAGTAQETQYF
TGCGCCAGCAGCTGGGCCGGGACGGCGCAAGAGACCCAGTACTTC
>TRBD2|.|TRBV11-2|TRBJ2-7
CASSLDIQLAGGGEQYF
TGTGCCAGCAGCTTAGATATCCAACTAGCGGGAGGAGGGGAGCAGTACTTC
>.|.|TRBV9|TRBJ2-7
CASSVGAEPTYEQYF
TGTGCCAGCAGCGTAGGGGCAGAACCTACCTACGAGCAGTACTTC
>.|.|TRBV6-1|TRBJ2-7
CASSESGYEQYF
TGTGCCAGCAGTGAATCCGGGTACGAGCAGTACTTC
>.|.|TRBV27|TRBJ2-7
CASSSPPSEQYF
TGTGCCAGCAGTTCCCCTCCTTCCGAGCAGTACTTC
>.|.|TRBV28|TRBJ1-2
CASSPSWDRLTF
TGTGCCAGCAGTCCCTCTTGGGACCGTCTCACCTTC
>.|.|TRBV28|TRBJ1-5
CASSSPPRSNQPQHF
TGTGCCAGCAGTTCCCCCCCCCGGAGCAATCAGCCCCAGCATTTT
>.|.|TRBV28|TRBJ2-3
CASSSTPIVDTQYF
TGTGCCAGCAGTTCAACGCCCATTGTAGATACGCAGTATTTT
>TRBD1|.|TRBV7-9|TRBJ2-7
CASSSTRDREEQYF
TGTGCCAGCAGCTCAACGCGGGACAGGGAAGAGCAGTACTTC
>TRBD1|.|TRBV10-3|TRBJ1-2
CAITGQETNYGYTF
TGTGCCATCACCGGACAGGAAACTAACTATGGCTACACCTTC
>TRBD1|.|TRBV28|TRBJ1-5
CASSLEGAGNQPQHF
TGTGCCAGCAGTTTAGAGGGGGCAGGCAATCAGCCCCAGCATTTT